This T cell receptor beta chain stems from a study of cytomegalovirus exposure and HLA in healthy donors. The V and J ends lost 1 base and 3 bases, in that order; junction bases with no gene match: 2. CDR3 length: 14 residues. Germline CDR1 MNHEY, CDR2 SVGAGI. PCR used 60 Vbeta primers and 13 Jbeta primers. The method was immunoSEQ multiplex PCR; TCRdb's version includes in-frame clones alone and lacks a portion of them. Of 160,000 or so clones in the sample, approximately 80% were seen once. The TCR was taken from a man aged 25-45 years in good health and CMV-seronegative. This sequence joins TRBV6-5 and TRBJ2-7; 8 bases match TRBD2. Sequenced: PBMCs. CDR3 loop: CASSYWSGSYEQYF. CDR3 DNA sequence: TGTGCCAGCAGTTACTGGAGCGGGAGCTACGAGCAGTACTTC.